This T cell receptor (beta chain) comes out of a study of T cells after posttransplantation cyclophosphamide (dated by TCRdb to 2016 to 2017). Looking at the study overall: The study tracked T cell repertoire reconstitution by TRB sequencing after myeloablative bone marrow transplantation using posttransplantation cyclophosphamide as GVHD prophylaxis. Antigen receptor sequencing was done on samples from around 32 PTCy-treated patients and from about 17 related bone marrow donors of those patients. TRB sequencing was performed on blood from all 35 or so PTCy patients with 1-year posttransplant specimens. TRB sequencing was also done on up to about 3 additional blood samples from 2 to 5.2 years after transplant in 3 patients, and on pretransplant blood from a handful of patients. Because TRA and TRB clonality correlated tightly in 8 to 10 samples, the subsequent TCR analyses were limited to TRB only. Public TRB sequences were queried against a database of over 3,000 sequences associated with responses to pathogens, tumor antigens, self-antigens and alloantigens.

The paper's findings and limits, for the study overall: Across 45 patients, recipient CMV seropositivity and CMV reactivation were highly associated with TRB clonality; PTCy diversity was similar to CNI/methotrexate controls. Donor-recipient similarity was low at 1-2 months but increased during the first year, and donor CD8+ memory clones often dominated later blood repertoires. The TRB repertoires of T cells infiltrating skin or GI tract showed only limited overlap with the TRB repertoires of T cells in blood.

A word on this clone: The specificity of this receptor is unknown. One base away there is no much larger clone; base qualities are not given.

TRB sequencing used genomic DNA with the immunoSEQ assay at survey resolution or the hsTCRB kit. For the original study's pipeline: The immunoSEQ software handled initial read processing, and the LymphoSeq R package was used for repertoire analyses. Clonality was computed as 1 minus normalized Shannon entropy; Gini coefficient was also calculated for each TRB dataset. Phenotypes of unsorted samples were inferred by mapping TRB sequences from sorted subsets of the recipient or donor onto the same recipient's unsorted samples. TCRdb took over this immuneACCESS table, retaining in-frame rearrangements with V and J assigned. Such tables are incomplete; in checked studies, under half of the missing clones stem from an unresolved V gene, and the remainder is unexplained. The V and J calls and clone size were taken over from that table, and D and trimming were inferred from the DNA. Across this sample, approximately 25,000 clones were tabulated and none appeared just once. Clones ranked in the top ten supply about 1.8% of the sample.

This specimen's treatment or condition label, per the study, means: high-dose cyclophosphamide on days +3 and +4 as single-agent GVHD prophylaxis. Busulfan and fludarabine conditioning, a related or unrelated marrow graft, and cyclophosphamide on days +3 and +4 were given to PTCy patients. PTCy-treated patients were drawn from a prospective multi-institutional clinical trial. Peripheral blood and bone marrow mononuclear cells were isolated by Ficoll-Hypaque density centrifugation and were cryopreserved. The CDR3 measures 16 amino acids from cysteine to phenylalanine. The kept DNA is CDR3 alone, 48 bases in frame from the first base. Reading the germline V gene (reference sequence) gives CDR1 MNHEY and CDR2 SMNVEV.

The material was PBMCs, obtained after allogeneic stem cell transplant with posttransplant cyclophosphamide. The chain links TRBV27 with TRBJ2-5, with TRBD1 perhaps the D gene, on 6 matching bases. The DNA matches TRBJ2-7 better at its end, which makes the J call doubtful. The receptor was isolated from a male patient in his late teens or twenties who received an allogeneic stem cell transplant from a related donor, was CMV-positive, and had no GVHD. After a transplant, the donor of the graft may account for some T cells. The CDR3 here reads CASSLTGQPSSYEQYF. The nucleotide sequence is TGTGCCAGCAGTTTAACCGGACAGCCAAGCTCCTACGAGCAGTACTTC.